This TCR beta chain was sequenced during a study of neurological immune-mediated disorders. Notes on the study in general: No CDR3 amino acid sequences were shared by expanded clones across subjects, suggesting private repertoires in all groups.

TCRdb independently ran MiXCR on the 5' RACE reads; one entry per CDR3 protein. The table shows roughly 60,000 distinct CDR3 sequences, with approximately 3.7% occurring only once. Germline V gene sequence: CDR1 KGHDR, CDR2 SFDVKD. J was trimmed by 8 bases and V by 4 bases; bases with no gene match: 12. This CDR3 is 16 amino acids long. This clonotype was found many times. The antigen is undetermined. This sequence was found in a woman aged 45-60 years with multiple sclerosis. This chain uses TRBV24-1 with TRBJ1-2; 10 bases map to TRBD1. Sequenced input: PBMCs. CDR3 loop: CATSEPLGTGVSGYTF. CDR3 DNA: TGTGCCACCAGTGAACCTCTGGGGACAGGGGTAAGCGGCTACACCTTC.